The 25 T cell receptor beta chains given below trace back to one sample, sequenced in a study of identical twins. TCRdb re-called the 5' RACE reads with MiXCR, one entry per CDR3 protein. The sample has about 530,000 distinct CDR3 sequences, more than 20% seen once. This sample was shared with a second study, whose subject was yellow fever vaccine responses in identical twins.

Specimen: CD4+ T cells sorted from blood. Receptor source: a woman aged 18-30 years in good health.

V gene TRBV5-1 combines with J gene TRBJ2-1; 10 nucleotides agree with TRBD2. The CDR3 runs 13 residues. J lost 10 bases, V lost 2 bases, and 3 bases had no gene match. Germline V gene lookup returns CDR1 SGHRS and CDR2 YFSETQ. The CDR3 here is CASSFSTSGEQFF. CDR3 nucleotide sequence: TGCGCCAGCAGCTTTTCGACTAGCGGGGAGCAGTTCTTC.

The chain carries TRBV6-2 or TRBV6-3 and TRBJ2-1; 9 bases fit TRBD2. The CDR3 runs to 16 residues. With V trimmed by 6 bases and J by 7 bases, 13 bases remained unmatched. Germline CDR1 MNHEY, CDR2 SVGEGT. CDR3 nucleotide sequence: TGTGCCAGCAGACAAACCCTAGCGGGAATCTATAATGAGCAGTTCTTC. It encodes CASRQTLAGIYNEQFF.

V gene TRBV5-1 combines with J gene TRBJ2-1, with 10 nucleotides matching TRBD1. Losses at the gene ends were 2 bases for V and 8 bases for J; bases not matched to a gene: 10. CDR3 length: 16 residues. Germline V lookup: CDR1 SGHRS, CDR2 YFSETQ. CDR3 amino acids: CASSLIGTGVVDEQFF. The DNA for the CDR3 is TGCGCCAGCAGCTTAATCGGGACAGGGGTTGTGGATGAGCAGTTCTTC.

V gene TRBV12-3 or TRBV12-4 combines with J gene TRBJ2-5; 7 nucleotides align to TRBD2. This CDR3 contains 16 residues. V was clipped by 3 bases and J by 5 bases; unmatched bases: 12. CDR3 nucleotide sequence: TGTGCCAGCAGTTTTGCGGGGGTGGGGCTGGAGGAGACCCAGTACTTC. Amino acids: CASSFAGVGLEETQYF.

The rearrangement joins TRBV12-3 or TRBV12-4 to TRBJ2-5, with 7 positions matching TRBD2. The V and J ends lost 1 base and 2 bases, in that order; junction bases with no gene match: 10. The CDR3 is 17 amino acids. The CDR3 is CASSLGGPSGPQETQYF. The CDR3 DNA reads TGTGCCAGCAGTTTAGGAGGGCCTAGCGGACCGCAAGAGACCCAGTACTTC.

This chain uses TRBV5-1 with TRBJ2-2, with D uncertain. The germline V gene encodes CDR1 SGHRS and CDR2 YFSETQ. V was trimmed by 0 bases and J by 4 bases, leaving 10 bases between them. The CDR3 loop spans 15 amino acids. The chain's CDR3 is CASSLGRQTTGELFF. CDR3 DNA sequence: TGCGCCAGCAGCTTGGGACGGCAGACCACCGGGGAGCTGTTTTTT.

V gene TRBV7-9 combines with J gene TRBJ2-5, with D unresolved. V lost 3 bases and J 4 bases, leaving 9 bases between the germline ends. Germline assignment: CDR1 SEHNR and CDR2 FQNEAQ (reference sequence). The CDR3 has 13 amino acids. This chain's CDR3 is CASSFSSGETQYF. The CDR3 DNA follows: TGTGCCAGCAGCTTTTCCTCTGGAGAGACCCAGTACTTC.

This clonotype has only a few counts. J is TRBJ2-7 and V is TRBV24-1; weak D call: TRBD1 (6 bases). The CDR3 extends over 13 amino acids. Trimming left V 4 bases short and J 4 bases short, with 10 bases between. Per the germline V gene, CDR1 is KGHDR and CDR2 is SFDVKD. The CDR3 sequence is CATSETDRYEQYF. The DNA for the CDR3 is TGTGCCACCAGTGAAACGGACAGATACGAGCAGTACTTC.

A few counts support this clonotype. The chain joins TRBV20-1 to TRBJ2-3; 10 bases line up with TRBD2. The germline V gene has CDR1 DFQATT and CDR2 SNEGSKA (reference sequence). The CDR3 loop spans 14 amino acids. With V trimmed by 1 base and J by 9 bases, 7 bases remained unmatched. CDR3 amino acids: CSARVAGGGWTQYF. CDR3 bases: TGCAGTGCTAGAGTAGCGGGAGGAGGATGGACGCAGTATTTT.

This clonotype was seen more than once but under ten times. This sequence joins TRBV27 and TRBJ2-1, with 7 bases that match TRBD2. This CDR3 is built from 16 residues. Germline V gene sequence: CDR1 MNHEY, CDR2 SMNVEV (reference sequence). With 3 bases clipped from V and 2 bases from J, the junction kept 7 bases outside the gene matches. The DNA of the CDR3 is TGTGCCAGCAGTTTTGAGGGCGGGAGACCCTACAATGAGCAGTTCTTC. Protein sequence: CASSFEGGRPYNEQFF.

This clonotype has more than one count but fewer than ten. The chain links TRBV3-1 to TRBJ2-1; D remains unclear. Germline V gene lookup returns CDR1 LGHDT and CDR2 YNNKEL (reference sequence). CDR3 length: 16 amino acids. Deletions cut 1 base from V and 0 bases from J, with 10 bases between. The CDR3 loop reads CASSQGLRSSYNEQFF. The CDR3 nucleotides are TGTGCCAGCAGCCAAGGTTTGCGAAGCTCCTACAATGAGCAGTTCTTC.

This clonotype was detected a few times. The genes are TRBV3-1 and TRBJ2-2; D might be TRBD1 (5 bases). Trimming took off 0 bases at V and 0 bases at J, with 11 bases between the two ends. The CDR3 runs 17 residues. Per germline, CDR1 LGHDT and CDR2 YNNKEL (reference sequence). CDR3 nucleotides: TGTGCCAGCAGCCAAGATCGGGCAGGGACGAACACCGGGGAGCTGTTTTTT. Its protein is CASSQDRAGTNTGELFF.

This clonotype has ten or more counts. The genes are TRBV29-1 and TRBJ2-5; a weak D match, TRBD1 (6 bases). This CDR3 region has 15 residues. Trimming stripped 4 bases from V and 1 base from J, with 16 bases between. Germline lookup yields CDR1 SQVTM and CDR2 ANQGSEA. DNA for the CDR3: TGCAGCGTTGGACCCTTGACAGGCCCCCAAGAGACCCAGTACTTC. Its translation: CSVGPLTGPQETQYF.

The chain couples TRBV4-1 to TRBJ2-5; unclear D gene. The CDR3 runs 13 residues. CDR1 MGHRA and CDR2 YSYEKL come from the germline V gene. The V end was cut by 3 bases, the J end by 5 bases, with 10 bases between. The CDR3 DNA is TGCGCCAGCAGCCAGTTGTTGATGGAGACCCAGTACTTC. This sequence encodes CASSQLLMETQYF.

This clonotype was seen more than once but under ten times. The V and J genes are TRBV3-1 and TRBJ2-3; D is ambiguous. Germline V CDR1 and CDR2: LGHDT, YNNKEL (reference sequence). This CDR3 is built from 18 residues. Trimming pared 1 base from V and 1 base from J, leaving 18 bases between. The CDR3 spells CASSQAPKLGMRTDTQYF. Here the CDR3 DNA reads TGTGCCAGCAGCCAAGCTCCCAAACTGGGAATGCGCACAGATACGCAGTATTTT.

The chain couples TRBV6-5 to TRBJ2-2; D not resolved. CDR1 is MNHEY and CDR2 is SVGAGI in the germline V gene. V shed 0 bases and J shed 1 base, with 6 bases lying between them. There are 15 residues in the CDR3. The CDR3 DNA reads TGTGCCAGCAGTTACTCGGAGCAGAACACCGGGGAGCTGTTTTTT. Translating gives CASSYSEQNTGELFF.

The J gene is TRBJ1-2, the V gene TRBV6-4; D is perhaps TRBD1 (5 bases). Germline lookup yields CDR1 MRHNA and CDR2 SNTAGT. V lost 0 bases and J lost 7, with 30 bases in between. This CDR3 is 20 amino acids long. The CDR3 DNA follows: TGTGCCAGCAGTGACTCGTTCTCAAGGTCCAAGCTATCGGAGGGGATTGGCTACACCTTC. It encodes CASSDSFSRSKLSEGIGYTF.

The chain carries TRBV28 and TRBJ2-7; the D is unclear. CDR3 length: 14 residues. The V and J ends lost 3 bases and 3 bases respectively, with 12 bases between them. The germline V gene has CDR1 MDHEN and CDR2 SYDVKM. The CDR3 DNA reads TGTGCCAGCAGTTTCGCGGCCCGGTTCTACGAGCAGTACTTC. Translated: CASSFAARFYEQYF.

The chain is built from TRBV14 and TRBJ1-1, with D tentatively TRBD1 (6 bases). Per the germline V gene, CDR1 is SGHDN and CDR2 is FVKESK. The CDR3 consists of 16 residues. The V end lost 4 bases, the J end lost 4 bases, and 19 bases lay between the germline ends. In DNA, the CDR3 is TGTGCCAGCAGCCGTTTGGGGGGCACGGAATCCACTGAAGCTTTCTTT. Protein sequence: CASSRLGGTESTEAFF.

This clonotype was seen more than once but under ten times. This rearrangement joins TRBV6-2 or TRBV6-3 to TRBJ1-1; weak D call: TRBD1 (5 bases). Trimming pared 2 bases from V and 1 base from J, leaving 11 bases between. This CDR3 region has 15 residues. Germline lookup yields CDR1 MNHEY and CDR2 SVGEGT. The CDR3 nucleotides read TGTGCCAGCAGTTACGGCCGGGGCGGGAACACTGAAGCTTTCTTT. Amino acid sequence: CASSYGRGGNTEAFF.

The V gene is TRBV11-2, the J gene TRBJ2-3, with 10 bases aligning to TRBD2. Germline assignment: CDR1 SGHAT and CDR2 FQNNGV. V dropped 4 bases and J dropped 2; count of bases not matched to a gene: 12. This CDR3 comprises 18 residues. In DNA, the CDR3 is TGTGCCAGCAGCTCCCCAGTATGGACTAGCGGTACCACAGATACGCAGTATTTT. The encoded protein is CASSSPVWTSGTTDTQYF.

The chain employs TRBV29-1 and TRBJ1-2, with TRBD1 identical over 8 bases. From germline, CDR1 is SQVTM and CDR2 ANQGSEA. This CDR3 has 14 residues. The trim removed 4 bases at V and 6 bases at J, leaving 10 bases unmatched. CDR3 sequence: CSVGPGGAENGYTF. CDR3 sequence (DNA): TGCAGCGTTGGCCCAGGGGGCGCGGAGAATGGCTACACCTTC.

The chain employs TRBV12-3 or TRBV12-4 and TRBJ2-5; 7 bases align to TRBD1. J was trimmed by 1 base and V by 3 bases; bases with no gene match: 5. The CDR3 runs 15 residues. CDR3 nucleotides: TGTGCCAGCAGTTTCAGGACAGGATCCCAAGAGACCCAGTACTTC. Its translation: CASSFRTGSQETQYF.

This clonotype was seen a handful of times. V usage is TRBV12-3 or TRBV12-4 and J usage is TRBJ1-1; 7 bases fit TRBD1. CDR3 length equals 15 residues. V trimming: 4 bases; J trimming: 0 bases; junction bases outside the gene matches: 5. CDR3 amino acids: CASSWDRALNTEAFF. CDR3 DNA sequence: TGTGCCAGCAGTTGGGACAGAGCTCTGAACACTGAAGCTTTCTTT.

V and J are TRBV10-3 and TRBJ1-2; tentative D call: TRBD1 (5 bases). The V gene's germline CDR1 is ENHRY and CDR2 SYGVKD. The V end was cut by 4 bases, the J end by 0 bases, with 12 bases between. The CDR3 contains 15 residues. The CDR3 loop is CAISGRGASNYGYTF. The CDR3 coding sequence is TGTGCCATCAGTGGCCGAGGGGCGTCTAACTATGGCTACACCTTC.